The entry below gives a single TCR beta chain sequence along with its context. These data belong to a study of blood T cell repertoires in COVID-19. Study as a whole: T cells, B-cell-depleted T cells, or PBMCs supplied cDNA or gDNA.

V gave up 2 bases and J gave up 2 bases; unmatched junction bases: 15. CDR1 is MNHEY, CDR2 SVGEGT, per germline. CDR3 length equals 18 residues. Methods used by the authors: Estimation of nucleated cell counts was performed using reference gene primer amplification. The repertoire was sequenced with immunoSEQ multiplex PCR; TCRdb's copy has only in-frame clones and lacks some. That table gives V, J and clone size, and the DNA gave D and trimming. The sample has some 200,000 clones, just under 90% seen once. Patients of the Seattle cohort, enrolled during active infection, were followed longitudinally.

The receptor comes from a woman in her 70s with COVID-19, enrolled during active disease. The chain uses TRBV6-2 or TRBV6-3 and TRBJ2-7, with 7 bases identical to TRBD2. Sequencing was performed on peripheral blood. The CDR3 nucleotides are TGTGCCAGCAGTTACGTCCTAGCGGTCGAATGGGTTGCCTACGAGCAGTACTTC. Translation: CASSYVLAVEWVAYEQYF.